The 21 T cell receptor beta chains reported below all come from one sample, sequenced in a study of metastatic and nonmetastatic thyroid tumors. TCRdb re-analyzed the PCR reads through MiXCR. Among about 45,000 clones, 3% to 3.5% were seen once, and the ten largest hold approximately 10%. No treatment of any kind had been given to any patient before thyroid surgery. The sequencing input was blood. The receptor source for this set is a female donor with papillary thyroid cancer or a benign thyroid nodule (not recorded which). Some clones in this sample may be carry-over from other donors' samples.

The sample holds a few counts of this clone. The chain recombines TRBV2 with TRBJ2-3, with 11 bases matching TRBD2. CDR1 SNHLY and CDR2 FYNNEI come from the germline V gene. The CDR3 loop spans 14 amino acids. The ends lost 7 bases at V and 4 bases at J; junction bases unmatched: 4. The CDR3 DNA is TGTGCCAGCATGGGACTAGCGGACTCAGATACGCAGTATTTT. Translating gives CASMGLADSDTQYF.

This clone was seen repeatedly, ten times or more. The chain employs TRBV2 and TRBJ1-2; D may be TRBD1 (5 bases). Germline loops: CDR1 SNHLY, CDR2 FYNNEI. The CDR3 runs 13 residues. V dropped 4 bases and J dropped 4 bases, with 10 bases sitting between them. Here the CDR3 reads CASSVRAGYGYTF. CDR3 coding DNA: TGTGCCAGCAGTGTCAGGGCGGGCTATGGCTACACCTTC.

Details on this clone: This likely comes from a read error, as the CDR3 has no conserved phenylalanine or tryptophan at its end. No DNA is shown, since the ends of the CDR3 on it are uncertain; the CDR3 is the one TCRdb lists. The chain recombines TRBV6-1 with TRBJ1-5. Germline lookup yields CDR1 MNHNS and CDR2 SASEGT. Including both end residues, the CDR3 is 14 amino acids long. This chain's CDR3 is CASSEVGSNQPQHL.

This clone was counted only a few times. The chain carries TRBV19 and TRBJ1-1; D is unclear. The CDR3 has 11 residues. Germline CDR1 reads LNHDA; CDR2 reads SQIVND (reference sequence). Trimming cost V 5 bases and J 2 bases, with 3 bases left between them. The CDR3 spells CASSRNTEAFF. Written as DNA, the CDR3 is TGTGCCAGTAGTCGAAACACTGAAGCTTTCTTT.

On this clone itself: This may be a read error, as it is one base from a much larger clone. The chain uses TRBV14 and TRBJ1-1; D might be TRBD1 (5 bases). Germline lookup yields CDR1 SGHDN and CDR2 FVKESK. There are 12 residues in the CDR3. With 6 bases removed from V and 4 bases from J, the gap between germline ends came to 9 bases. The CDR3 protein is CASSQGGTEAFF. The CDR3 region has the DNA TGTGCCAGCAGTCAGGGTGGCACTGAAGCTTTCTTT.

This clone showed up many times. Within the sample, other DNA sequences also encode this same CDR3. The chain couples TRBV29-1 to TRBJ2-7; D is possibly TRBD1 or TRBD2 (6 bases each). Looked up from germline, CDR1 is SQVTM and CDR2 is ANQGSEA. V lost 1 base and J lost 0, with 13 bases in between. This CDR3 contains 15 residues. DNA of the CDR3: TGCAGCGTTGAAGGACGGGGGCTTAGCTCCTACGAGCAGTACTTC. Its translation: CSVEGRGLSSYEQYF.

In regard to this clone: A much more abundant neighbour one base away suggests this may be a read error. This rearrangement joins TRBV6-5 to TRBJ2-2; D not certain. Deletions cut 2 bases from V and 2 bases from J, with 6 bases between. This CDR3 contains 14 residues. Germline V gene data show CDR1 as MNHEY and CDR2 as SVGAGI. The CDR3 reads CASSYVSNTGELFF. The CDR3 region has the DNA TGTGCCAGCAGTTACGTGTCAAACACCGGGGAGCTGTTTTTT.

At least ten counts were recorded for this clone. This chain joins TRBV12-3 or TRBV12-4 and TRBJ1-4, with TRBD1 matching over 11 bases. V lost 5 bases to trimming and J lost 3 bases; unmatched junction nucleotides: 8. This CDR3 has 17 residues. CDR3 nucleotides: TGTGCCAGCAGTCTACGGGACAGGGGGTCTTCTAATGAAAAACTGTTTTTT. It specifies CASSLRDRGSSNEKLFF.

This clone was detected ten times or more. The chain links TRBV18 to TRBJ2-1; the match to TRBD2 covers 12 bases. After removal of 2 bases from V and 1 base from J, the junction contained 3 bases not matched to a gene. This CDR3 comprises 17 residues. Germline V gene data show CDR1 as KGHSH and CDR2 as LQKENI. CDR3 nucleotides: TGTGCCAGCTCACCATCTAGCGGGAGGGTGTCCTACAATGAGCAGTTCTTC. It is translated as CASSPSSGRVSYNEQFF. The variable domain in full, with the rest retrieved from reference TRBV18 and TRBJ2-1, is NAGVMQNPRHLVRRRGQEARLRCSPMKGHSHVYWYRQLPEEGLKFMVYLQKENIIDESGMPKERFSAEFPKEGPSILRIQQVVRGDSAAYFCASSPSSGRVSYNEQFFGPGTRLTVL.

This clone was detected ten times or more. This could be a read error, since a much larger clone is one nucleotide away. Distinct nucleotide sequences in the sample also encode this CDR3. CDR3 in amino acids: CASSRRLAGGGPYEQYF. CDR3 DNA sequence: TGCGCCAGCAGCCGGCGACTAGCGGGAGGTGGGCCCTACGAGCAGTACTTC. This chain links TRBV7-8 with TRBJ2-7; 13 nucleotides line up with TRBD2. CDR1 is SGHVS and CDR2 is FQNEAQ in the germline V gene. CDR3 length equals 17 residues.

This clone was seen more than once but under ten times. The rearrangement links TRBV7-2 to TRBJ1-1, with D hard to call. Germline-derived CDR1 and CDR2 are SGHTA and FQGNSA. V was trimmed by 3 bases and J by 7 bases, leaving 9 bases between them. The CDR3 has 12 amino acids. The chain's CDR3 is CASSFGWGEAFF. DNA for the CDR3: TGTGCCAGCAGCTTCGGTTGGGGTGAAGCTTTCTTT.

By share of the sample, this clone is medium-sized. This chain links TRBV4-1 with TRBJ2-7; D might be TRBD1 (5 bases). V was pared by 0 bases and J by 5 bases, with 8 bases between. Looked up from germline, CDR1 is MGHRA and CDR2 is YSYEKL. CDR3 length: 13 amino acids. CDR3 loop: CASSQDQGHEQYF. The CDR3 DNA follows: TGCGCCAGCAGCCAAGATCAGGGTCACGAGCAGTACTTC.

This clone was seen more than once but under ten times. The J gene is TRBJ1-1, the V gene TRBV18; D not certain. Germline V gene lookup returns CDR1 KGHSH and CDR2 LQKENI. V shed 2 bases and J shed 1 base, with 5 bases lying between them. The CDR3 has 13 residues. The CDR3 sequence is CASSPGPNTEAFF. CDR3 DNA sequence: TGTGCCAGCTCACCAGGCCCGAACACTGAAGCTTTCTTT.

The chain has TRBV12-3 or TRBV12-4 and TRBJ2-1, with 12 bases lining up with TRBD2. The CDR3 extends over 15 amino acids. V gave up 1 base and J gave up 9 bases; unmatched junction bases: 4. The CDR3 DNA follows: TGTGCCAGCAGTTTAGGCTCTAGCGGGAGGGCTGAGCAGTTCTTC. Amino acids: CASSLGSSGRAEQFF.

This sequence joins TRBV12-3 or TRBV12-4 and TRBJ2-7; TRBD1 aligns across 10 bases. J was trimmed by 4 bases and V by 7 bases; bases with no gene match: 7. The CDR3 has 14 residues. CDR3 nucleotide sequence: TGTGCCAGCACCCGACAGGGGGCCAGTTACGAGCAGTACTTC. Protein sequence: CASTRQGASYEQYF.

This clone was counted many times. This chain links TRBV7-9 with TRBJ2-5; unclear D gene. The germline CDR1 and CDR2 sequences are SEHNR and FQNEAQ (reference sequence). Trimming took off 1 base at V and 5 bases at J, with 14 bases between the two ends. The CDR3 sequence is 15 residues long. The CDR3 DNA is TGTGCCAGCAGCTTAGGAATACTTGCTCAGGAGACCCAGTACTTC. Protein sequence: CASSLGILAQETQYF.

The chain couples TRBV6-9 to TRBJ2-6, with D perhaps assigned TRBD1 or TRBD2 (5 bases each). The V end was cut by 3 bases, the J end by 0 bases, with 12 bases between. CDR3 length: 17 amino acids. Germline values: CDR1 MNHGY, CDR2 SVAAGI. DNA for the CDR3: TGTGCCAGCAGTTACAGGTTCGGGGCCTCTGGGGCCAACGTCCTGACTTTC. Its translation is CASSYRFGASGANVLTF.

This clone has ten or more counts. The gene calls are TRBV19 and TRBJ2-4; perhaps TRBD2 as D (5 bases). Germline V gene data show CDR1 as LNHDA and CDR2 as SQIVND (reference sequence). V was cut by 4 bases and J by 2 bases, with 21 bases left in between. This CDR3 has 18 amino acids. CDR3 in amino acids: CASSRESVTPVTKNIQYF. In DNA form, the CDR3 reads TGTGCCAGTAGTAGGGAGTCTGTAACCCCAGTGACCAAAAACATTCAGTACTTC.

In this sample, this clone turned up a few times. The rearrangement uses TRBV20-1 and TRBJ2-1; 10 nucleotides agree with TRBD2. Trimming removed 0 bases from V and 6 bases from J; junction bases left unmatched: 2. In germline, CDR1 is DFQATT, CDR2 SNEGSKA (reference sequence). The CDR3 has 14 residues. The CDR3 is CSARELAGLNEQFF. The CDR3 bases are TGCAGTGCTAGAGAACTAGCGGGGCTCAATGAGCAGTTCTTC.

This clone has just a few counts. This rearrangement joins TRBV6-5 to TRBJ2-7, with D unclear. From germline, CDR1 is MNHEY and CDR2 SVGAGI. V was pared by 2 bases and J by 7 bases, with 12 bases between. The CDR3 covers 13 residues. The CDR3 DNA follows: TGTGCCAGCAGTTACCTGGCCCGCAGGGAGCAGTACTTC. Protein: CASSYLARREQYF.

The table lists this clone with a few counts. V and J are TRBV20-1 and TRBJ1-5, with a possible D match to TRBD1 (5 bases). CDR3 length: 19 residues. Germline V gives CDR1 DFQATT, CDR2 SNEGSKA (reference sequence). Trimming left V 3 bases short and J 0 bases short, with 24 bases between. The CDR3 DNA follows: TGCAGTGCTAGTTGGGGCGACTACATGCGAATTACTAGCAATCAGCCCCAGCATTTT. Protein: CSASWGDYMRITSNQPQHF.